The 30 T cell receptor beta chains below come from one sample, sequenced in a study of regulatory T cells in long-lasting Graves disease (dated by TCRdb to 2020 to 2023). Library construction relied on multiplex PCR. This sample was sequenced with an Illumina HiSeq 4000. iRepertoire HTBI primers and Arm-PCR amplification of CDR3 regions were used to construct TCR beta libraries. Clones were called with MiXCR by TCRdb after fastp trimmed the public reads at Q25, and only in-frame beta chains were retained. Rows with a matching CDR3 protein are joined into one entry that keeps the most common DNA and genes. This sample holds 500,000 or so distinct CDR3 sequences; roughly a sixth were observed only once. The biggest ten clones account for around 25% of the sample. Read against the paper, the sample's time point label means: newly diagnosed GD, antithyroid drugs for less than 3 months. RNA was extracted from PBMCs in TRIzol for both TCR sequencing and RNA sequencing.

These sequences were also reported in another study, on T cells in Graves' hyperthyroidism and ophthalmopathy.

The sample was peripheral blood mononuclear cells (PBMCs), taken at new diagnosis, from a patient treated with antithyroid drugs. These receptors were collected from a woman aged 35-65 years with Graves disease. Donor details come from another sample of the same person, matched by shared clones.

The rearrangement uses TRBV11-2 and TRBJ2-7, with D maybe TRBD2 (5 bases). V lost 3 bases and J 6 bases, leaving 12 bases between the germline ends. Germline CDR1 is SGHAT and CDR2 is FQNNGV. CDR3 length equals 13 residues. CDR3 sequence (DNA): TGTGCCAGCAGCTTCAGTAGGGCGGGCGAGCAGTACTTC. Protein sequence: CASSFSRAGEQYF.

This clonotype was picked up many times. The chain uses TRBV12-3 or TRBV12-4 and TRBJ2-5; 12 bases match TRBD2. This CDR3 comprises 13 residues. V lost 6 bases to trimming and J lost 5 bases; unmatched junction nucleotides: 1. CDR3 sequence: CASRGLAGETQYF. The DNA of the CDR3 is TGTGCCAGCAGAGGACTAGCGGGGGAGACCCAGTACTTC.

This clonotype was seen ten or more times. This chain joins TRBV2 and TRBJ1-5; 10 positions match TRBD1. Germline V gene lookup returns CDR1 SNHLY and CDR2 FYNNEI. With V trimmed by 6 bases and J by 2 bases, 10 bases remained unmatched. The length of the CDR3 is 17 residues. The DNA of the CDR3 is TGTGCCAGCAGGAAGACAGGGGGCGAGGATGGCAATCAGCCCCAGCATTTT. It is translated as CASRKTGGEDGNQPQHF.

This clonotype was counted between two and nine times. The V call is TRBV9, the J call TRBJ2-1, with D maybe TRBD2 (5 bases). The V gene's germline CDR1 is SGDLS and CDR2 YYNGEE. V lost 4 bases and J 9 bases, leaving 8 bases between the germline ends. This CDR3 has 11 residues. CDR3 sequence reads: CASSSSGEQFF. CDR3 DNA sequence: TGTGCCAGCAGCTCGAGCGGTGAGCAGTTCTTC.

This clonotype was detected only once. This is likely a read error, given that the CDR3 carries no conserved phenylalanine or tryptophan at its end. It is unclear where the CDR3 begins or ends on the DNA, so no DNA is shown, and the CDR3 is as TCRdb lists it. The chain combines TRBV7-9 with TRBJ2-3. The length of the CDR3 is 16 amino acids, counting both ends. Germline-derived CDR1 and CDR2 are SEHNR and FQNEAQ (reference sequence). The CDR3 loop is CASSSSDPLLQETQYS.

The J gene is TRBJ1-6, the V gene TRBV2; D call uncertain. The CDR3 covers 12 residues. V dropped 6 bases and J dropped 11 bases, with 11 bases sitting between them. Germline V gives CDR1 SNHLY, CDR2 FYNNEI. CDR3 bases: TGTGCCAGCAGGGACGAGACGGCACCCCTCCACTTT. It specifies CASRDETAPLHF.

This chain links TRBV4-1 with TRBJ1-6; D unresolved. This CDR3 has 15 amino acids. In germline, CDR1 is MGHRA, CDR2 YSYEKL. Trimming pared 4 bases from V and 3 bases from J, leaving 10 bases between. CDR3 in amino acids: CASSLSSDYNSPLHF. CDR3 bases: TGCGCCAGCAGCCTTTCTTCAGACTATAATTCACCCCTCCACTTT.

This clonotype was observed at least ten times. The chain couples TRBV7-9 to TRBJ1-4; unclear D gene. CDR3 length equals 13 residues. Germline V CDR1 and CDR2: SEHNR, FQNEAQ (reference sequence). With 5 bases removed from V and 6 bases from J, the gap between germline ends came to 10 bases. Here the CDR3 reads CASSPTPHEKLFF. The CDR3 bases are TGTGCCAGCAGCCCTACCCCCCATGAAAAACTGTTTTTT. Combining the CDR3 with reference TRBV7-9 and TRBJ1-4 gives the whole variable domain DTGVSQNPRHKITKRGQNVTFRCDPISEHNRLYWYRQTLGQGPEFLTYFQNEAQLEKSRLLSDRFSAERPKGSFSTLEIQRTEQGDSAMYLCASSPTPHEKLFFGSGTQLSVL.

This clonotype was seen ten or more times. The chain links TRBV12-3 or TRBV12-4 to TRBJ2-4; D may be TRBD1 or TRBD2 (5 bases each). This CDR3 has 11 amino acids. V was shortened by 5 bases and J by 9 bases, with 8 bases between the two germline ends. The CDR3 coding sequence is TGTGCCAGCAGTCCCGGGACCATTCAGTACTTC. The encoded protein is CASSPGTIQYF.

The chain couples TRBV19 to TRBJ1-2, with D uncertain. This CDR3 is built from 17 residues. CDR1 and CDR2 from the germline V gene are LNHDA and SQIVND (reference sequence). V shed 1 base and J shed 0 bases, with 15 bases lying between them. CDR3 bases: TGTGCCAGTAGTATAGGCCTCGCCAGGCAGGCTAACTATGGCTACACCTTC. It specifies CASSIGLARQANYGYTF.

The table lists this clonotype with many counts. This chain uses TRBV7-2 with TRBJ2-7; D possibly corresponds to TRBD2 (6 bases). Per the germline V gene, CDR1 is SGHTA and CDR2 is FQGNSA. The CDR3 is made up of 13 amino acids. V was pared by 3 bases and J by 12 bases, with 18 bases between. The CDR3 protein is CASSLGLRASRYF. The CDR3 region has the DNA TGTGCCAGCAGCTTGGGACTTAGGGCCAGTCGGTACTTC. The entire variable domain, with the rest obtained from reference TRBV7-2 and TRBJ2-7, is as follows: GAGVSQSPSNKVTEKGKDVELRCDPISGHTALYWYRQSLGQGLEFLIYFQGNSAPDKSGLPSDRFSAERTGGSVSTLTIQRTQQEDSAVYLCASSLGLRASRYFGPGTRLTVT.

This clonotype was picked up many times. This sequence joins TRBV5-1 and TRBJ1-3, with D perhaps matching TRBD1 (5 bases). In germline, CDR1 is SGHRS, CDR2 YFSETQ. The V end lost 2 bases, the J end lost 0 bases, and 12 bases lay between the germline ends. The CDR3 extends over 16 amino acids. The CDR3 DNA is TGCGCCAGCAGCTTCACGGGACCGATCTCTGGAAACACCATATATTTT. This translates into CASSFTGPISGNTIYF.

On this clonotype: A much larger clone differs from this one at a single base, so this may be a read error. The rearrangement uses TRBV2 and TRBJ2-3, with 11 bases matching TRBD2. The V gene's germline CDR1 is SNHLY and CDR2 FYNNEI. This CDR3 contains 15 residues. This CDR3 reads CASSELAGGFDTRYF. CDR3 DNA: TGTGCCAGCAGTGAACTAGCGGGGGGTTTCGATACGCGGTATTTT. Supplemented by reference TRBV2 and TRBJ2-3, the full variable domain reads EPEVTQTPSHQVTQMGQEVILRCVPISNHLYFYWYRQILGQKVEFLVSFYNNEISEKSEIFDDQFSVERPDGSNFTLKIRSTKLEDSAMYFCASSELAGGFDTRYFGPGTRLTVL.

A remark on this clonotype: A much larger clonotype is one base distant, so this may be a read error. The missing conserved phenylalanine or tryptophan at the end of this CDR3 makes a read error likely. V usage is TRBV6-2 or TRBV6-3 and J usage is TRBJ1-5; D ambiguous. In germline, CDR1 is MNHEY, CDR2 SVGEGT. CDR3 size: 14 residues. V was pared by 8 bases and J by 2 bases, with 13 bases between. The CDR3 DNA sequence: TGTGCCAGCGTGGGAGGAGATGGCAATCAGCCCCAGCATCTT. This sequence encodes CASVGGDGNQPQHL.

The table lists this clonotype with a few counts. At one end the junction does not follow the germline gene, possibly because of a read error. The chain has TRBV6-2 or TRBV6-3 and TRBJ1-4, with D possibly matching TRBD1 (6 bases). Germline assignment: CDR1 MNHEY and CDR2 SVGEGT. CDR3 length equals 14 residues. The CDR3 loop reads CASGYRDPNEKLFF. As DNA, the CDR3 is TGTGCCAGCGGTTACAGGGACCCAAATGAAAAACTGTTTTTT.

Ten or more counts support this clonotype. The CDR3 sequence is CAWSVGTGGRDTQYF. DNA of the CDR3: TGTGCCTGGAGTGTAGGGACAGGGGGCCGGGATACGCAGTATTTT. This chain links TRBV30 with TRBJ2-3; TRBD1 agrees at 12 bases. V shed 0 bases, J shed 6 bases, and the junction held 4 bases outside the gene matches. This CDR3 region has 15 residues. Germline V gene sequence: CDR1 GTSNPN, CDR2 SVGIG (reference sequence).

This clonotype was counted between two and nine times. J is TRBJ2-7 and V is TRBV5-6; D is unresolved. The germline V gene has CDR1 SGHDT and CDR2 YYEEEE. V was pared by 0 bases and J by 7 bases, with 11 bases between. This CDR3 has 13 residues. For the CDR3, the DNA is TGTGCCAGCAGCTTGGGGATTACCGGAGAGCAGTACTTC. Translating gives CASSLGITGEQYF.

This clonotype was recorded at least ten times. CDR3 in amino acids: CASGLGDRVGDTQYF. DNA of the CDR3: TGTGCTAGTGGTCTCGGGGACAGGGTAGGGGATACGCAGTATTTT. V gene TRBV12-5 combines with J gene TRBJ2-3, with TRBD1 matching 9 bases. The CDR3 spans 15 residues. Trimming at V came to 5 bases and at J to 6 bases, leaving 9 bases not matched to a gene. CDR1 LGHNT and CDR2 FRNRAP come from the germline V gene.

This clonotype was detected ten times or more. The chain links TRBV6-5 to TRBJ2-1; TRBD2 might be the D (5 bases). V gave up 3 bases and J gave up 3 bases, with 12 bases separating them. There are 15 residues in the CDR3. The germline V gene encodes CDR1 MNHEY and CDR2 SVGAGI. CDR3 sequence: CASSYRGNNYNEQFF. The CDR3 DNA follows: TGTGCCAGCAGTTATCGAGGGAATAACTACAATGAGCAGTTCTTC.

This clonotype was detected many times. V is TRBV7-8 and J is TRBJ2-1, with a weak D call TRBD1 (6 bases). Looked up from germline, CDR1 is SGHVS and CDR2 is FQNEAQ. Between the trimmed V and J ends, which lost 6 bases and 8 bases, there was a span of 20 bases. The CDR3 extends over 15 amino acids. CDR3 nucleotide sequence: TGTGCCAGCAGACTAACAAGAGGGGGTTGGGATGAGCAGTTCTTC. This codes for CASRLTRGGWDEQFF.

This clonotype was seen only a few times. This chain links TRBV19 with TRBJ2-2; D gene uncertain. The CDR3 covers 14 residues. Per the germline V gene, CDR1 is LNHDA and CDR2 is SQIVND (reference sequence). The V end was cut by 5 bases, the J end by 3 bases, with 10 bases between. CDR3 sequence reads: CASSALVDTGELFF. The CDR3 DNA follows: TGTGCCAGTAGTGCCTTGGTCGACACCGGGGAGCTGTTTTTT.

This clonotype was recorded at least ten times. The rearrangement links TRBV20-1 to TRBJ2-3; no reliable D call. The V gene lost 7 bases and the J gene lost 0 bases, with 11 bases spanning the gap. Germline CDR1 and CDR2: DFQATT and SNEGSKA (reference sequence). The CDR3 sequence is 13 residues long. The CDR3, as DNA: TGCAGTGGCAGCTGGTCTAGCACAGATACGCAGTATTTT. It encodes CSGSWSSTDTQYF.

This chain joins TRBV12-3 or TRBV12-4 and TRBJ2-7, with D possibly TRBD1 on 6 matching bases. The CDR3 spans 14 residues. V shed 3 bases and J shed 2 bases, with 11 bases lying between them. The CDR3 sequence is CASSFARGPYEQYF. For the CDR3, the DNA is TGTGCCAGCAGTTTTGCCAGGGGCCCCTACGAGCAGTACTTC.

This clonotype was recorded at least ten times. This chain uses TRBV2 with TRBJ2-7; no firm D call. Germline V gene lookup returns CDR1 SNHLY and CDR2 FYNNEI. V was pared by 1 base and J by 0 bases, with 10 bases between. CDR3 size: 15 residues. The CDR3 nucleotides are TGTGCCAGCAGTGAAGTACGGCGAAGCTCCTACGAGCAGTACTTC. Residues: CASSEVRRSSYEQYF.

V and J are TRBV12-3 or TRBV12-4 and TRBJ2-7; TRBD1 agrees at 8 bases. The CDR3 is 17 amino acids. Trimming cost V 6 bases and J 5 bases; bases outside gene matches: 18. CDR3 sequence (DNA): TGTGCCAGCAGCTCGGCGGACAGGGCGAATCCTGGGGACGAGCAGTACTTC. Protein: CASSSADRANPGDEQYF.

To note about this clonotype: A read error may explain this, as a much larger clone is one base away. The chain carries TRBV6-1 and TRBJ2-5; 8 positions match TRBD1. Germline trimming cut 5 bases from V and 5 bases from J; bases unmatched to any gene: 7. The V gene's germline CDR1 is MNHNS and CDR2 SASEGT. The CDR3 is 14 residues long. The CDR3 bases are TGTGCCAGCAGTCACGTGACAGGGGAGGAGACCCAGTACTTC. Translating gives CASSHVTGEETQYF.

This clonotype was seen ten or more times. The J gene is TRBJ2-2, the V gene TRBV2, with D possibly matching TRBD1 (6 bases). The CDR3 runs to 16 residues. V lost 0 bases, J lost 4 bases, and 12 bases lay in between. CDR1 and CDR2 (germline): SNHLY, FYNNEI. The CDR3 sequence is CASSEAGHDGTGELFF. In DNA form, the CDR3 reads TGTGCCAGCAGTGAAGCGGGACACGACGGCACCGGGGAGCTGTTTTTT.

This clonotype was found many times. The J gene is TRBJ2-3, the V gene TRBV2; D gene ambiguous. The ends were cut back, 5 bases at V and 4 bases at J, with 7 bases in the middle. Looked up from germline, CDR1 is SNHLY and CDR2 is FYNNEI. The CDR3 loop spans 12 amino acids. CDR3 amino acids: CASSPLSDTQYF. The CDR3 DNA reads TGTGCCAGCAGTCCACTCTCAGATACGCAGTATTTT.

The J gene is TRBJ1-2, the V gene TRBV19; 9 bases agree with TRBD1. The trim removed 3 bases at V and 8 bases at J, leaving 4 bases unmatched. The length of the CDR3 is 13 residues. Looked up from germline, CDR1 is LNHDA and CDR2 is SQIVND (reference sequence). The CDR3 spells CASSMTGGEGYTF. The CDR3 region has the DNA TGTGCCAGTAGTATGACAGGGGGTGAGGGCTACACCTTC.

The chain recombines TRBV5-1 with TRBJ1-1; the D gene is possibly TRBD1 (6 bases). This CDR3 is built from 15 residues. V lost 2 bases to trimming and J lost 7 bases, with 18 bases between them. The germline CDR1 and CDR2 sequences are SGHRS and YFSETQ. CDR3 sequence (DNA): TGCGCCAGCAGCTTACAATTTACGACGGACAGTGAAGCTTTCTTT. It encodes CASSLQFTTDSEAFF.